The T cell receptor beta chain described here comes from a study of blood T cells in healthy people across ages. Germline V gene lookup returns CDR1 DFQATT and CDR2 SNEGSKA (reference sequence). The ends were cut back, 3 bases at V and 4 bases at J, with 9 bases in the middle. CDR3 length: 12 amino acids. The authors ran a second PCR of about 6 to 12 cycles using a sample-barcoded 5' primer and a J-beta primer mix. Unique molecular identifiers of 12 random nucleotides labeled each cDNA. In TCRdb, the 5' RACE reads were re-called with MiXCR into one record per CDR3 protein. The profile covers 540,000 or so distinct CDR3 sequences, with 40% to 55% appearing a single time and 20% to 25% taken by the ten largest. The donors, healthy Caucasians from Russia, were aged roughly 6 to 90.

The sample was blood. The receptor comes from an elderly man in good health. J is TRBJ1-2 and V is TRBV20-1; weak D call: TRBD1 (5 bases). The CDR3 loop reads CSASGGIYGYTF. The CDR3 coding sequence is TGCAGTGCTAGTGGGGGGATCTATGGCTACACCTTC.